This T cell receptor (beta chain) was identified during a study of beta chain features in type 1 diabetes. Study context: Summed over all samples, the examined sorted cells came to fewer than 120,000,000.

This clone came up a few times. The antigen remains unidentified. Notes on the study in general: In all four CD4+ subsets, TCRB CDR3 length was significantly, moderately reduced in type 1 diabetes. PCR might pick shorter templates more often, in the same way for patients and controls. Lower insertion and higher deletion counts appeared at VDJ junctions in type 1 diabetes patients. A closer apparent resemblance between naive, central memory and Treg TCRB repertoires was seen in patients than in healthy donors.

cDNA synthesis used the whole RNA isolate, giving expressed TCRB sequences. Here immunoSEQ multiplex PCR was the method, and the copy in TCRdb shows in-frame clones only, minus some. The repertoire consists of 160,000 or so clones, with roughly 9% occurring once and the leading ten covering roughly 0.7%. The specimen was central memory CD4+ T cells from blood. This receptor was obtained from a woman aged 25 to 39 with type 1 diabetes.

The CDR3 coding sequence is TGTGCCATCAGCGGACTAGCGGGCACTACCTACAATGAGCAGTTCTTC. This translates into CAISGLAGTTYNEQFF. The chain carries TRBV10-3 and TRBJ2-1, with TRBD2 identical over 11 bases. The CDR3 extends over 16 amino acids. J was trimmed by 2 bases and V by 6 bases; bases with no gene match: 6. Germline loops: CDR1 ENHRY, CDR2 SYGVKD.